This section outlines one T cell receptor (beta chain) sequence together with its context. The record originates from a study of T cell changes during pregnancy in multiple sclerosis. The CDR3 contains 14 residues. In germline, CDR1 is SEHNR, CDR2 FQNEAQ (reference sequence). V dropped 4 bases and J dropped 5 bases, with 12 bases sitting between them. Clones were sequenced by immunoSEQ multiplex PCR, and TCRdb holds only the in-frame ones, with some missing. The data show roughly 35,000 clones, about nine tenths seen once. This TCR came from a female donor with multiple sclerosis, enrolled in a pregnancy study. Sequenced here: CD8+ T cells from peripheral blood mononuclear cells, sampled before pregnancy. The V and J genes are TRBV7-9 and TRBJ1-5, with TRBD1 as a possible D gene (5 bases). DNA for the CDR3: TGTGCCAGCAGCTCGGGGGGGTTTGATCAGCCCCAGCATTTT. Residues: CASSSGGFDQPQHF.